This T cell receptor (beta chain) was sequenced for a study of brain T cells in children with intractable seizures. Overall study findings and caveats: Viral specificity was inferred only from CDR3 similarity; HCMV serostatus was unknown.

As to time point: blood from clinic visit 5 months post-surgery; TSC patient then seizure free. Assay: immunoSEQ multiplex PCR; the TCRdb copy retains only in-frame clones and omits some. The repertoire includes under 400,000 clones, 93% of them detected once, and roughly 6% sits in the top ten. As concerns this clone: The antigen is not known.

Trimming cost V 6 bases and J 3 bases, with 6 bases left between them. This CDR3 spans 11 amino acids. CDR1 SGHDT and CDR2 YYEEEE come from the germline V gene. The origin of this receptor is a boy younger than two with tuberous sclerosis and intractable seizures. The chain joins TRBV5-6 to TRBJ1-1; possible D gene TRBD1, 5 bases. This specimen consisted of peripheral blood, obtained less than 6 months after surgery. The CDR3 region is CASIRDTEAFF. In DNA form, the CDR3 reads TGTGCCAGCATCAGGGACACTGAAGCTTTCTTT.